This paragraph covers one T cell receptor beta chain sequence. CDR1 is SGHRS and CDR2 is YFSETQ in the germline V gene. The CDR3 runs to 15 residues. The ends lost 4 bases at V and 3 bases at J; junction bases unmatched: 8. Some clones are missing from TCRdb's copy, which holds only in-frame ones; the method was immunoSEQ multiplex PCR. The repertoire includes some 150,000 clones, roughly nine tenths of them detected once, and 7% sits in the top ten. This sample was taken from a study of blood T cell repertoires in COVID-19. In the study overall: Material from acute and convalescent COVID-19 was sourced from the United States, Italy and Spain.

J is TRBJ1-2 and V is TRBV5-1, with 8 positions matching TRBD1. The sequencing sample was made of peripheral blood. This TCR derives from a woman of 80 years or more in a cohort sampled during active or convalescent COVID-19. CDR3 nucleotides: TGCGCCAGCAGCGCCCGGACAGGGTGGGACTATGGCTACACCTTC. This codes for CASSARTGWDYGYTF. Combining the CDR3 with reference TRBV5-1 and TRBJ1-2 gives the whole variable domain KAGVTQTPRYLIKTRGQQVTLSCSPISGHRSVSWYQQTPGQGLQFLFEYFSETQRNKGNFPGRFSGRQFSNSRSEMNVSTLELGDSALYLCASSARTGWDYGYTFGSGTRLTVV.